One sample yielded the 32 T cell receptor beta chains listed below, sequenced in a study of beta chain features in type 1 diabetes (dated by TCRdb to 2016 to 2019). The method was the immunoSEQ multiplex PCR assay. The entire isolated RNA was reverse transcribed using the High Capacity cDNA Reverse Transcription Kit, and thus expressed TCRB transcripts were sequenced. The table comes from immuneACCESS by way of TCRdb, which keeps in-frame sequences with V and J called. Part of the clones is missing from these tables; in studies checked, under half for an unresolved V gene and the rest for unknown reasons. A total of 330,000 or so clones appear in this sample, 12% to 15% of them only once. The biggest ten clones account for roughly 7% of the sample. The sequenced sample consisted of central memory CD4+ T cells from blood. The receptors come from a young man in good health.

This clone was seen more than once but under ten times. The chain combines TRBV7-9 with TRBJ1-2, with D perhaps matching TRBD1 (5 bases). CDR1 and CDR2 (germline): SEHNR, FQNEAQ (reference sequence). V lost 4 bases and J lost 4, with 13 bases in between. There are 14 residues in the CDR3. The CDR3 DNA reads as TGTGCCAGCAGCTCAACGGGACGGTTCTATGGCTACACCTTC. Its translation is CASSSTGRFYGYTF.

The rearrangement uses TRBV9 and TRBJ2-5; 13 bases are shared with TRBD2. The V segment lost 4 bases and the J segment 4 bases; nucleotides outside the gene matches: 4. There are 15 residues in the CDR3. CDR1 SGDLS and CDR2 YYNGEE come from the germline V gene. As DNA, the CDR3 is TGTGCCAGCAGCTTTAGACTAGCGGGGGGAGAGACCCAGTACTTC. This codes for CASSFRLAGGETQYF.

The V and J genes are TRBV9 and TRBJ2-2; TRBD2 is a possible D gene (5 bases). V was clipped by 0 bases and J by 3 bases, with 9 bases between them. This CDR3 comprises 15 residues. Germline CDR1 SGDLS, CDR2 YYNGEE. CDR3 sequence: CASSVDGDHTGELFF. For the CDR3, the DNA is TGTGCCAGCAGCGTAGACGGGGATCACACCGGGGAGCTGTTTTTT.

This clone has more than one count but fewer than ten. This chain joins TRBV27 and TRBJ1-1, with 7 bases matching TRBD1. Germline V gene lookup returns CDR1 MNHEY and CDR2 SMNVEV (reference sequence). V lost 6 bases and J lost 0; bases outside the gene matches: 7. The CDR3 totals 15 residues. CDR3 in DNA: TGTGCCAGCAGACCTCACGACAGGGTGAACACTGAAGCTTTCTTT. It translates to CASRPHDRVNTEAFF.

This clone was counted at least ten times. The CDR3 sequence: CASLQGLSYQETQYF. CDR3 bases: TGCGCCAGCCTTCAGGGGCTCTCGTACCAAGAGACCCAGTACTTC. The chain combines TRBV23-1 with TRBJ2-5; possible D gene TRBD1, 6 bases. TRBV23-1 is assigned to the ORF class and has an uncertain function. V was shortened by 8 bases and J by 0 bases, with 16 bases between the two germline ends. CDR3 size: 15 residues.

The chain recombines TRBV6-5 with TRBJ2-7, with a tentative D call TRBD1 (6 bases). This CDR3 has 12 residues. The V gene's germline CDR1 is MNHEY and CDR2 SVGAGI. Trimming removed 6 bases at V and 6 bases at J, with 12 bases between. Written as DNA, the CDR3 is TGTGCCAGCAGCTCAACAGGGACCGAGCAGTACTTC. Amino acids: CASSSTGTEQYF.

The chain employs TRBV30 and TRBJ2-3; TRBD2 aligns across 13 bases. J gave up 10 bases and V 1 base, and 5 bases lay outside the gene matches. The length of the CDR3 is 14 residues. Germline CDR1 is GTSNPN and CDR2 is SVGIG (reference sequence). CDR3 protein: CAWSALAGGSAQYF. Here the CDR3 DNA reads TGTGCCTGGAGTGCACTAGCGGGAGGGTCAGCGCAGTATTTT.

This clone was seen more than once but under ten times. At one end, the junction sequence differs from germline, possibly due to a read error. The sample contains more than one DNA sequence encoding this CDR3. V gene TRBV7-9 combines with J gene TRBJ1-2; 8 bases match TRBD1. Germline V gene sequence: CDR1 SEHNR, CDR2 FQNEAQ (reference sequence). The CDR3 totals 13 residues. CDR3 DNA sequence: TGCGCCAGCAGCTTGGATGGACAGGGCGGCTACACCTTC. Its protein product is CASSLDGQGGYTF.

The chain combines TRBV7-9 with TRBJ1-3, with 7 positions matching TRBD1. Germline V CDR1 and CDR2: SEHNR, FQNEAQ (reference sequence). J was trimmed by 2 bases and V by 6 bases; bases with no gene match: 13. There are 17 residues in the CDR3. The DNA for the CDR3 is TGTGCCAGCAGTCACCCCCAAGGTACAGGGGCTGGAAACACCATATATTTT. Protein: CASSHPQGTGAGNTIYF.

This chain joins TRBV27 and TRBJ2-5; tentatively, D is TRBD1 (5 bases). V gave up 3 bases and J gave up 2 bases, with 10 bases separating them. In germline, CDR1 is MNHEY, CDR2 SMNVEV (reference sequence). This CDR3 is built from 14 residues. The CDR3 DNA sequence: TGTGCCAGCAGTTTCGGCAGGGCTCAAGAGACCCAGTACTTC. This codes for CASSFGRAQETQYF.

V usage is TRBV6-1 and J usage is TRBJ2-3; either TRBD1 or TRBD2 may supply D (5 bases each). Trimming removed 3 bases from V and 6 bases from J, with 16 bases in between. Germline V gene data show CDR1 as MNHNS and CDR2 as SASEGT. The CDR3 spans 15 residues. CDR3 in DNA: TGTGCCAGCAGTGATTGGGGGACCGGCCGTGATACGCAGTATTTT. Translated: CASSDWGTGRDTQYF.

This sequence joins TRBV6-6 and TRBJ2-1, with TRBD2 matching 9 bases. The CDR3 runs to 15 residues. After removal of 7 bases from V and 7 bases from J, the junction contained 11 bases not matched to a gene. CDR1 MNHNY and CDR2 SVGAGI come from the germline V gene (reference sequence). In DNA, the CDR3 is TGTGCCAGCACCCAAGGGGGGACTAGCAGTAATGAGCAGTTCTTC. Protein product: CASTQGGTSSNEQFF.

This clone turned up a few times. The chain links TRBV18 to TRBJ2-2; 10 bases are a match to TRBD1. Losses at the gene ends were 1 base for V and 4 bases for J; bases not matched to a gene: 3. This CDR3 spans 16 amino acids. Per the germline V gene, CDR1 is KGHSH and CDR2 is LQKENI. CDR3 loop: CASSPLGTGATGELFF. CDR3 sequence (DNA): TGTGCCAGCTCACCACTGGGGACAGGGGCCACCGGGGAGCTGTTTTTT.

The table lists this clone with a few counts. This rearrangement joins TRBV20-1 to TRBJ2-5; the D gene is possibly TRBD1 (5 bases). Germline V gives CDR1 DFQATT, CDR2 SNEGSKA (reference sequence). CDR3 length equals 11 residues. V was shortened by 2 bases and J by 9 bases, with 10 bases between the two germline ends. Here the CDR3 reads CSARRKGSQYF. In nucleotides, the CDR3 is TGCAGTGCTAGACGGAAGGGGTCCCAGTACTTC.

V usage is TRBV4-1 and J usage is TRBJ2-7; possibly TRBD2 for D (5 bases). The V end lost 1 base, the J end lost 0 bases, and 7 bases lay between the germline ends. The CDR3 has 14 residues. The germline gives CDR1 MGHRA, CDR2 YSYEKL. This chain's CDR3 is CASSQGGISYEQYF. CDR3 coding DNA: TGCGCCAGCAGCCAAGGAGGGATCTCCTACGAGCAGTACTTC.

This clone has at least ten counts. CDR3 residues: CASSLVARGETQYF. CDR3 coding DNA: TGTGCCAGCAGCTTAGTGGCGCGCGGGGAGACCCAGTACTTC. V and J are TRBV7-2 and TRBJ2-5; D perhaps matches TRBD2 (5 bases). Germline V gene data show CDR1 as SGHTA and CDR2 as FQGNSA. This CDR3 comprises 14 residues. Trimming removed 1 base at V and 5 bases at J, with 11 bases between. The whole variable domain, filled in from reference TRBV7-2 and TRBJ2-5, reads GAGVSQSPSNKVTEKGKDVELRCDPISGHTALYWYRQSLGQGLEFLIYFQGNSAPDKSGLPSDRFSAERTGGSVSTLTIQRTQQEDSAVYLCASSLVARGETQYFGPGTRLLVL.

This clone has only a few counts. V and J are TRBV5-1 and TRBJ1-1; tentative D call: TRBD1 (5 bases). V dropped 7 bases and J dropped 5 bases, with 9 bases sitting between them. Germline CDR1 reads SGHRS; CDR2 reads YFSETQ. The CDR3 extends over 11 amino acids. CDR3 nucleotides: TGCGCCAGCCCCAGACAGACTGAAGCTTTCTTT. It yields the protein CASPRQTEAFF. The full variable domain, completed using reference TRBV5-1 and TRBJ1-1, is KAGVTQTPRYLIKTRGQQVTLSCSPISGHRSVSWYQQTPGQGLQFLFEYFSETQRNKGNFPGRFSGRQFSNSRSEMNVSTLELGDSALYLCASPRQTEAFFGQGTRLTVV.

The chain couples TRBV7-2 to TRBJ2-7; TRBD2 agrees at 8 bases. With V trimmed by 1 base and J by 2 bases, 4 bases remained unmatched. The CDR3 length is 15 residues. Germline values: CDR1 SGHTA, CDR2 FQGNSA. CDR3: CASSLGGSGTYEQYV. The CDR3, as DNA: TGTGCCAGCAGCTTAGGGGGTAGCGGGACCTACGAGCAGTACGTC.

This clone has a count of ten or more. V is TRBV2 and J is TRBJ1-1; no firm D call. V gave up 6 bases and J gave up 3 bases, with 14 bases separating them. The V gene's germline CDR1 is SNHLY and CDR2 FYNNEI. This CDR3 is 14 amino acids long. CDR3 DNA: TGTGCCAGCAGCCGGGTGTATTCGGACACTGAAGCTTTCTTT. This gives the protein CASSRVYSDTEAFF. The full variable domain, rest sourced from reference TRBV2 and TRBJ1-1, is EPEVTQTPSHQVTQMGQEVILRCVPISNHLYFYWYRQILGQKVEFLVSFYNNEISEKSEIFDDQFSVERPDGSNFTLKIRSTKLEDSAMYFCASSRVYSDTEAFFGQGTRLTVV.

The chain is built from TRBV19 and TRBJ1-3; no definite D call. Germline V gene sequence: CDR1 LNHDA, CDR2 SQIVND (reference sequence). Trimming left V 6 bases short and J 4 bases short, with 7 bases between. This CDR3 is 12 amino acids long. CDR3 loop: CASRASGNTIYF. The DNA of the CDR3 is TGTGCCAGTAGAGCCTCGGGAAACACCATATATTTT. The full variable domain, with the rest looked up from reference TRBV19 and TRBJ1-3, is DGGITQSPKYLFRKEGQNVTLSCEQNLNHDAMYWYRQDPGQGLRLIYYSQIVNDFQKGDIAEGYSVSREKKESFPLTVTSAQKNPTAFYLCASRASGNTIYFGEGSWLTVV.

This clone has a handful of counts. The chain combines TRBV18 with TRBJ2-1, with 11 bases that match TRBD2. This CDR3 region has 14 residues. The germline gives CDR1 KGHSH, CDR2 LQKENI. The J segment lost 3 bases and the V segment lost 6 bases, leaving 1 base of the junction unmatched. CDR3 in amino acids: CASSGTSGYNEQFF. The DNA for the CDR3 is TGTGCCAGCTCCGGGACTAGCGGCTACAATGAGCAGTTCTTC.

The chain has TRBV10-3 and TRBJ2-2; TRBD1 aligns across 7 bases. Trimming cost V 1 base and J 1 base; bases outside gene matches: 0. Germline CDR1 reads ENHRY; CDR2 reads SYGVKD. The CDR3 is made up of 15 amino acids. The CDR3 DNA is TGTGCCATCAGTGAGTACAGGGGGAACACCGGGGAGCTGTTTTTT. Amino acids: CAISEYRGNTGELFF.

V and J are TRBV18 and TRBJ1-1; D not resolved. V lost 6 bases to trimming and J lost 6 bases, with 14 bases between them. CDR3 length: 13 amino acids. Germline CDR1 reads KGHSH; CDR2 reads LQKENI. CDR3 sequence: CASSPDNTPEAFF. CDR3 bases: TGTGCCAGCTCCCCTGACAATACCCCTGAAGCTTTCTTT.

The V gene is TRBV27, the J gene TRBJ2-3; 7 bases are shared with TRBD1. The CDR3 extends over 15 amino acids. Germline lookup yields CDR1 MNHEY and CDR2 SMNVEV (reference sequence). V shed 2 bases and J 4 bases; nucleotides not matched to a gene: 6. CDR3 nucleotides: TGTGCCAGCAGTTTAACTTGGCAGGGGGCAGATACGCAGTATTTT. This gives the protein CASSLTWQGADTQYF.

The V and J genes are TRBV7-2 and TRBJ2-3; no definite D call. Deletions cut 5 bases from V and 0 bases from J, with 12 bases between. The V gene's germline CDR1 is SGHTA and CDR2 FQGNSA. This CDR3 has 15 amino acids. CDR3 sequence reads: CASSRKTLSTDTQYF. Written as DNA, the CDR3 is TGTGCCAGCAGCCGTAAAACTCTTAGCACAGATACGCAGTATTTT.

Turning to this clone: This specimen includes other DNA sequences encoding the same CDR3. V gene TRBV6-6 combines with J gene TRBJ2-7, with 10 bases identical to TRBD2. The CDR3 spans 14 residues. J gave up 1 base and V 6 bases, and 3 bases lay outside the gene matches. Germline values: CDR1 MNHNY, CDR2 SVGAGI (reference sequence). CDR3 amino acids: CASSWTSGSYEQYV. Written as DNA, the CDR3 is TGTGCCAGCAGCTGGACTAGCGGATCCTACGAGCAGTACGTC.

The chain recombines TRBV6-1 with TRBJ1-1, with D possibly being TRBD1 (5 bases). This CDR3 spans 13 amino acids. The V end lost 4 bases, the J end lost 4 bases, and 10 bases lay between the germline ends. Germline assignment: CDR1 MNHNS and CDR2 SASEGT. CDR3 in amino acids: CASSANGGTEAFF. The CDR3 DNA reads as TGTGCCAGCAGTGCCAATGGGGGCACTGAAGCTTTCTTT.

The J gene is TRBJ2-1, the V gene TRBV9; 9 bases are a match to TRBD2. From germline, CDR1 is SGDLS and CDR2 YYNGEE. The V segment lost 0 bases and the J segment 7 bases; nucleotides outside the gene matches: 8. The CDR3 consists of 16 residues. This chain's CDR3 is CASSVGPGGGANEQFF. The CDR3 nucleotides are TGTGCCAGCAGCGTAGGGCCTGGCGGGGGGGCTAATGAGCAGTTCTTC. Full variable domain (remainder filled in from reference TRBV9 and TRBJ2-1): DSGVTQTPKHLITATGQRVTLRCSPRSGDLSVYWYQQSLDQGLQFLIQYYNGEERAKGNILERFSAQQFPDLHSELNLSSLELGDSALYFCASSVGPGGGANEQFFGPGTRLTVL.

About this clone: At one end the junction does not follow the germline gene, possibly because of a read error. The rearrangement joins TRBV4-3 to TRBJ1-1, with D hard to call. The germline V gene encodes CDR1 LGHNA and CDR2 YSLEER. The CDR3 contains 13 residues. CDR3 amino acids: CASSPREGAEAFF. CDR3 DNA: TGCGCCAGCAGCCCCCGTGAGGGTGCTGAGGCTTTCTTT.

This clone came up many times. This same CDR3 is encoded by further DNA sequences in the sample. This rearrangement joins TRBV7-9 to TRBJ2-5; D is undetermined. The CDR3 totals 12 residues. The V end was cut by 5 bases, the J end by 2 bases, with 6 bases between. Germline V CDR1 and CDR2: SEHNR, FQNEAQ (reference sequence). The DNA of the CDR3 is TGTGCCAGCAGCCTCAATCAAGAGACCCAGTACTTC. Translating it yields CASSLNQETQYF.

This clone was detected only a few times. The chain carries TRBV19 and TRBJ1-6, with 8 positions matching TRBD1. Germline assignment: CDR1 LNHDA and CDR2 SQIVND (reference sequence). Trimming cost V 7 bases and J 7 bases; bases outside gene matches: 9. This CDR3 contains 15 residues. The CDR3 DNA is TGTGCCAGTACCCCAGACAGGGGTTTCAATTCACCCCTCCACTTT. Translating it yields CASTPDRGFNSPLHF.

V and J are TRBV11-1 and TRBJ2-3, with D hard to call. Germline V gene sequence: CDR1 SGHAT, CDR2 FQDESV (reference sequence). The germline V and J ends were trimmed by 4 bases and 2 bases, with 13 bases remaining between them. CDR3 length: 15 amino acids. The CDR3 loop reads CASSSWPANTDTQYF. The CDR3 coding sequence is TGTGCCAGCAGCTCTTGGCCCGCAAACACAGATACGCAGTATTTT.